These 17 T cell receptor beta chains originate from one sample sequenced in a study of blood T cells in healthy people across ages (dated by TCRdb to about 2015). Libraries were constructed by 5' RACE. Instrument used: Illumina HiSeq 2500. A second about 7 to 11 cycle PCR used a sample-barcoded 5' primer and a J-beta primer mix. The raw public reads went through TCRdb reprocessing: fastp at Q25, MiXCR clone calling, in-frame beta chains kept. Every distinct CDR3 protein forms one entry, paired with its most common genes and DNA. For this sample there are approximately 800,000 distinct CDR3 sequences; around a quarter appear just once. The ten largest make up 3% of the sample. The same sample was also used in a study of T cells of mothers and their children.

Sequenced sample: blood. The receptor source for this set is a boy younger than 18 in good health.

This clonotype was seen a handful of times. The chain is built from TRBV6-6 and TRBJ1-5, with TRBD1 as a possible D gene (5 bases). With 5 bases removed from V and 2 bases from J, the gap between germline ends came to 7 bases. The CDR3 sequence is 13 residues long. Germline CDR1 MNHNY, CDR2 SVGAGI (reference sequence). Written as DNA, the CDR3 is TGTGCCAGCAGTAAACAGGGCAATCAGCCCCAGCATTTT. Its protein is CASSKQGNQPQHF.

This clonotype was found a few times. The CDR3 DNA sequence: TGTGCCAGCAGTAGGGGAGACCGTAATGAAAAACTGTTTTTT. Amino acid sequence: CASSRGDRNEKLFF. V and J are TRBV28 and TRBJ1-4; a weak D match, TRBD1 (5 bases). The V gene lost 5 bases and the J gene lost 4 bases, with 11 bases spanning the gap. The CDR3 extends over 14 amino acids. The germline gives CDR1 MDHEN, CDR2 SYDVKM.

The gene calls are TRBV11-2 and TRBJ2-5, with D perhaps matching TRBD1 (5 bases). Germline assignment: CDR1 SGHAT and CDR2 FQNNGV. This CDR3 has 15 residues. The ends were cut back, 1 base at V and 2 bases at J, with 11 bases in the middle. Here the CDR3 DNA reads TGTGCCAGCAGCTTAGTTTTTTACAGGCAAGAGACCCAGTACTTC. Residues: CASSLVFYRQETQYF. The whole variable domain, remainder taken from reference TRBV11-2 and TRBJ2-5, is EAGVAQSPRYKIIEKRQSVAFWCNPISGHATLYWYQQILGQGPKLLIQFQNNGVVDDSQLPKDRFSAERLKGVDSTLKIQPAKLEDSAVYLCASSLVFYRQETQYFGPGTRLLVL.

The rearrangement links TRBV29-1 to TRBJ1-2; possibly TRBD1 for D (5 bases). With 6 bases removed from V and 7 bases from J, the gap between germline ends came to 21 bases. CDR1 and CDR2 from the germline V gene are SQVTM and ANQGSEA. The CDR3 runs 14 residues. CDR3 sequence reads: CSVVRQISLRGYTF. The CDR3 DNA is TGCAGCGTGGTCAGACAGATTTCCCTTCGTGGCTACACCTTC.

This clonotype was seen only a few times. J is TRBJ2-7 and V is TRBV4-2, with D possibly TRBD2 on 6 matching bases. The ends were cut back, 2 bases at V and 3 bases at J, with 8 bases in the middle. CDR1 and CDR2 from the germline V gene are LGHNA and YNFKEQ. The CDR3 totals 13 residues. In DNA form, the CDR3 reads TGTGCCAGCAGCCAATGGGGGGACTACGAGCAGTACTTC. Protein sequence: CASSQWGDYEQYF.

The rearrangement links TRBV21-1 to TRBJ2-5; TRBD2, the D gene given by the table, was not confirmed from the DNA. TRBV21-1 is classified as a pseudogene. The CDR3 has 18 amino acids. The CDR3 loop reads CASSKVEQSLAKGETQYF. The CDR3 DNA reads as TGTGCCAGCAGCAAAGTGGAGCAGAGTCTAGCGAAAGGAGAGACCCAGTACTTC.

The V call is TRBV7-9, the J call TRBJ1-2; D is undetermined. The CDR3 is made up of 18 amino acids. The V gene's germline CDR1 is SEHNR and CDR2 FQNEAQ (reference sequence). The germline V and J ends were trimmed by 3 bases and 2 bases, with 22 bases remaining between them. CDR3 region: CASSLSRGLKGPNYGYTF. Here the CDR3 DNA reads TGTGCCAGCAGCTTGTCGCGAGGGTTAAAAGGACCGAACTATGGCTACACCTTC.

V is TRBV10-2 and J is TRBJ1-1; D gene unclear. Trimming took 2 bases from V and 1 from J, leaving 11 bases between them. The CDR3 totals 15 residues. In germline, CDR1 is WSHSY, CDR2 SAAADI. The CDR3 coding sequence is TGCGCCAGCAGTGAGGGGCGGCATTCGAACACTGAAGCTTTCTTT. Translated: CASSEGRHSNTEAFF.

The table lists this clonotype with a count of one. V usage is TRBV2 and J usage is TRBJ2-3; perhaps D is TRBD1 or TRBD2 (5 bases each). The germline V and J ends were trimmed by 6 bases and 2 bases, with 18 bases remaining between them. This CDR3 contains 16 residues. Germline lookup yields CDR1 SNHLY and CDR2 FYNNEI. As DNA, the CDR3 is TGTGCCAGCAGGCCTTTCGGGACGGTATTCACAGATACGCAGTATTTT. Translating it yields CASRPFGTVFTDTQYF.

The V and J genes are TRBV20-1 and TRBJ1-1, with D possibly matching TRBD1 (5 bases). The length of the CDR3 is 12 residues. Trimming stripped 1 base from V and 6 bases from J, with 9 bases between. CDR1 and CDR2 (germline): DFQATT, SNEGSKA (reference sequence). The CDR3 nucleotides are TGCAGTGCTAGAGGTACGGGGGCTGAAGCTTTCTTT. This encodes CSARGTGAEAFF.

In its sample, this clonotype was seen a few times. CDR3 loop: CASSQLTSGNEQFF. CDR3 nucleotides: TGTGCCAGCAGCCAACTGACTAGCGGTAATGAGCAGTTCTTC. This rearrangement joins TRBV4-2 to TRBJ2-1; 9 nucleotides agree with TRBD2. Germline CDR1 and CDR2: LGHNA and YNFKEQ. The CDR3 is made up of 14 amino acids. Trimming cost V 2 bases and J 7 bases; bases outside gene matches: 3.

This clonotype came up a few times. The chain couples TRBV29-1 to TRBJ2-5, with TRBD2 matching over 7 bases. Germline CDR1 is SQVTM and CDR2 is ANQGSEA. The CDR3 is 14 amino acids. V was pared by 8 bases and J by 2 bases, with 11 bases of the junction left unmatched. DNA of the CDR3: TGCAGCCTGCGACTAGCTCTTTTTCAAGAGACCCAGTACTTC. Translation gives CSLRLALFQETQYF.

Written as DNA, the CDR3 is TGTGCCAGCAGTTTACACTCCCCGGGGGAAAAACTGTTTTTT. Protein sequence: CASSLHSPGEKLFF. This chain joins TRBV12-3 or TRBV12-4 and TRBJ1-4, with unresolved D. The CDR3 contains 14 residues. Trimming cost V 2 bases and J 8 bases, with 12 bases left between them.

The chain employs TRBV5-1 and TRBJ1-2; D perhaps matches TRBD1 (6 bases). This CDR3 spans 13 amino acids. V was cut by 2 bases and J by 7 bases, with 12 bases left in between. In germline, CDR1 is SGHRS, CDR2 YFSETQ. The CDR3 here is CASSFEQGFGYTF. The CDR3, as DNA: TGCGCCAGCAGCTTCGAACAGGGATTTGGCTACACCTTC. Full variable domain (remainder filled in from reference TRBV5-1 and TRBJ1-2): KAGVTQTPRYLIKTRGQQVTLSCSPISGHRSVSWYQQTPGQGLQFLFEYFSETQRNKGNFPGRFSGRQFSNSRSEMNVSTLELGDSALYLCASSFEQGFGYTFGSGTRLTVV.

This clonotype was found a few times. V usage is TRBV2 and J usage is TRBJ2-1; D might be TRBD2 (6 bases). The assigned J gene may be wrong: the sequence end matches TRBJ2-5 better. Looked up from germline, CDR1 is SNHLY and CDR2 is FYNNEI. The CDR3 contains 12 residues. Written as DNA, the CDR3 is TGTGCCAGCGGGGAGGTGGGGGAGACCCAGTACTTC. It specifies CASGEVGETQYF.

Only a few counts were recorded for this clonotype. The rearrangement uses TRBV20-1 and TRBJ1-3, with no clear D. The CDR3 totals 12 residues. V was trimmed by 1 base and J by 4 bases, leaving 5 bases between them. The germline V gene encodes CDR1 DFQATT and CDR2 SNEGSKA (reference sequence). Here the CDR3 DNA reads TGCAGTGCTAGAGTGTTCGGAAACACCATATATTTT. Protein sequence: CSARVFGNTIYF.

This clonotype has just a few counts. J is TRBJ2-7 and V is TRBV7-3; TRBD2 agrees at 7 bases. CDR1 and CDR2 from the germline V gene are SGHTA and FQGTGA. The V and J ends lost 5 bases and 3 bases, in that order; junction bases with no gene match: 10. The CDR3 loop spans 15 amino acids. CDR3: CASSPGGAGDYEQYF. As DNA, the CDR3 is TGTGCCAGCAGCCCCGGAGGGGCGGGGGACTACGAGCAGTACTTC.